This T cell receptor (beta chain) was identified in a study of cytomegalovirus exposure and HLA in healthy donors. General study results and limits: Most TCR sequences were rare, but some public TCRs occurred in many donors. Analyzed later, association rates of TCRs varied across HLA loci, with DRB1 most and HLA-C fewest. V segments that were indistinguishable, TRBV6-2 and TRBV6-3 among them, were omitted from analysis.

The primer mix had 60 Vbeta and 13 Jbeta primers. TCRdb's copy holds only in-frame clones and misses some; the assay was immunoSEQ multiplex PCR. The table includes 150,000 to 200,000 clones, around 76% detected once. Trimming cost V 4 bases and J 3 bases, with 13 bases left between them. Germline V gene sequence: CDR1 WNHNN, CDR2 SYGVQD (reference sequence). The CDR3 contains 14 residues. This clone was counted once. Its antigen is not known. V is TRBV10-1 and J is TRBJ2-7, with D possibly matching TRBD1 (7 bases). The sample comprised PBMCs. This receptor was taken from a young man in good health and CMV-seronegative. CDR3 nucleotide sequence: TGCGCCAGCAGTGGGGGGGACAGACGCTACGAGCAGTACTTC. Residues: CASSGGDRRYEQYF.